This T cell receptor (beta chain) is from a study of T cell repertoires in cytomegalovirus infection. TCRdb re-called the reads through MiXCR, storing one row per CDR3 protein. The sample yields about 830,000 distinct CDR3 sequences, around a third seen once. The CDR3 contains 13 residues. The germline V gene has CDR1 MGHDK and CDR2 SYGVNS. Trimming left V 10 bases short and J 3 bases short, with 15 bases between. This clonotype appeared a few times. The antigen is undetermined. The receptor comes from a human donor in good health (CMV status not recorded). Some clones in this sample may be carry-over from other donors' samples. The V and J genes are TRBV25-1 and TRBJ1-1; tentative D call: TRBD1 (6 bases). The sequenced sample was cultured CD8+ T cells from PBMCs, obtained from culture after CMV antigen stimulation. The CDR3 is CATSLGGYTEAFF. The CDR3 DNA reads TGTGCCACCTCCCTGGGGGGCTACACTGAAGCTTTCTTT.